These 8 T cell receptor beta chains were all obtained from the same sample, sequenced in a study of identical twins. TCRdb itself ran the 5' RACE reads through MiXCR, one entry per CDR3 protein. Of roughly 290,000 distinct CDR3 sequences in the sample, 8% to 9% were seen once. Separately, the same data were catalogued under a study of yellow fever vaccine responses in identical twins.

The specimen sequenced was memory (CD45RO+) T cells sorted from blood. These receptors were collected from a woman aged 18-30 years in good health.

This clonotype was observed a single time. The J gene is TRBJ2-1, the V gene TRBV12-3 or TRBV12-4, with 7 bases lining up with TRBD1. V shed 11 bases and J 0 bases; nucleotides not matched to a gene: 22. The CDR3 spans 19 residues. The CDR3 spells CAFFSRGSTPLSSYNEQFF. Here the CDR3 DNA reads TGTGCCTTCTTCTCCAGGGGGTCCACTCCACTGAGCTCCTACAATGAGCAGTTCTTC.

The rearrangement links TRBV20-1 to TRBJ2-7; D possibly uses TRBD1 or TRBD2 (5 bases each). This CDR3 comprises 14 residues. Germline V gene lookup returns CDR1 DFQATT and CDR2 SNEGSKA (reference sequence). Trimming removed 7 bases from V and 3 bases from J, with 19 bases in between. This CDR3 is CSGAAGTLGYEQYV. Written as DNA, the CDR3 is TGCAGTGGGGCGGCCGGGACCCTCGGCTACGAGCAGTACGTC.

The V and J genes are TRBV27 and TRBJ2-3; unclear D gene. The CDR3 runs to 11 residues. Germline V CDR1 and CDR2: MNHEY, SMNVEV (reference sequence). V shed 4 bases and J shed 6 bases, with 5 bases lying between them. The DNA of the CDR3 is TGTGCCAGCAGTTACAAGGATACGCAGTATTTT. Amino acids: CASSYKDTQYF.

At least ten counts were recorded for this clonotype. Here the CDR3 DNA reads TGTGCCAGCAGTTCGGTTAGCGGGAGAGGAAATGAGCAGTTCTTC. Translating it yields CASSSVSGRGNEQFF. The rearrangement joins TRBV28 to TRBJ2-1; 9 bases fit TRBD2. The CDR3 length is 15 residues. CDR1 is MDHEN, CDR2 SYDVKM, per germline. J lost 7 bases, V lost 4 bases, and 8 bases had no gene match.

The CDR3 protein is CASSQGREATREQFF. CDR3 DNA sequence: TGTGCCAGCAGCCAGGGGCGGGAAGCTACAAGAGAGCAGTTCTTC. V is TRBV14 and J is TRBJ2-1; D might be TRBD2 (6 bases). This CDR3 has 15 amino acids. The V end lost 3 bases, the J end lost 10 bases, and 19 bases lay between the germline ends. CDR1 and CDR2 from the germline V gene are SGHDN and FVKESK.

This clonotype was counted many times. This chain uses TRBV4-2 with TRBJ2-3; D is undetermined. This CDR3 is 15 amino acids long. Looked up from germline, CDR1 is LGHNA and CDR2 is YNFKEQ. V was pared by 0 bases and J by 1 base, with 8 bases between. The CDR3 protein is CASSQDFAGTDTQYF. CDR3 DNA sequence: TGTGCCAGCAGCCAAGATTTCGCGGGCACAGATACGCAGTATTTT.

The chain employs TRBV6-1 and TRBJ2-3, with TRBD2 matching over 9 bases. The germline gives CDR1 MNHNS, CDR2 SASEGT. V was pared by 8 bases and J by 3 bases, with 9 bases of the junction left unmatched. The CDR3 contains 15 residues. The CDR3 spells CASHIAGAGTDTQYF. The CDR3 region has the DNA TGTGCCAGCCATATAGCGGGGGCCGGGACAGATACGCAGTATTTT.

This clonotype appeared many times. The chain has TRBV28 and TRBJ2-3, with 8 bases that match TRBD2. V shed 7 bases and J 3 bases; nucleotides not matched to a gene: 9. Germline V CDR1 and CDR2: MDHEN, SYDVKM. This CDR3 has 15 amino acids. The CDR3 DNA sequence: TGTGCCAGCATGAGGCAGGGCGGGAGGACAGATACGCAGTATTTT. Translating gives CASMRQGGRTDTQYF.